This TCR beta chain stems from a study of T cell repertoires in cytomegalovirus infection. In the study overall: TCR beta signatures that were public indicated CMV infection and matching HLA type. Study-wide findings and caveats: Summed frequency of public TCR beta families distinguished CMV carriers with the relevant HLA. In two of eight donors, the top clonotype was HLA-C-restricted CMV-specific.

This clonotype has a single count. Antigen: not known. MiXCR was run by TCRdb on the reads, yielding one entry per CDR3 protein. The table records more than 150,000 distinct CDR3 sequences, under 25% of them present only once. CDR3 length: 17 residues. V dropped 3 bases and J dropped 0 bases, with 17 bases sitting between them. Germline assignment: CDR1 LNHDA and CDR2 SQIVND (reference sequence). The specimen was PBMCs. This TCR was sampled from a human donor in good health (CMV status not recorded). Some clones in this sample may be carry-over from other donors' samples. The V and J genes are TRBV19 and TRBJ1-1; no definite D call. The CDR3 region has the DNA TGTGCCAGTAGTATTCATGGGGTTCGAGGCATGAACACTGAAGCTTTCTTT. Amino acid sequence: CASSIHGVRGMNTEAFF.